A single sample is the source of the 4 T cell receptor beta chains below, sequenced in a study of T cell responses to AZD1222 COVID-19 vaccine. Libraries were prepared by immunoSEQ multiplex PCR; TCRdb keeps only in-frame clonotypes and omits some of them. The sample carries approximately 140,000 clones, 85% to 95% recorded once. The material sequenced was peripheral blood, taken on day 0 of MenACWY control vaccination. Receptors were obtained from an adult in good health.

The V call is TRBV4-3, the J call TRBJ2-5; possibly TRBD1 for D (5 bases). CDR3 length: 15 residues. The germline V and J ends were trimmed by 3 bases and 2 bases, with 13 bases remaining between them. The germline V gene encodes CDR1 LGHNA and CDR2 YSLEER. CDR3: CASSQDSGWQETQYF. CDR3 sequence (DNA): TGCGCCAGCAGCCAGGATTCAGGGTGGCAAGAGACCCAGTACTTC.

The J gene is TRBJ2-3, the V gene TRBV27; D is undetermined. The germline gives CDR1 MNHEY, CDR2 SMNVEV (reference sequence). The V end was cut by 1 base, the J end by 1 base, with 9 bases between. CDR3 length: 15 amino acids. The CDR3 region has the DNA TGTGCCAGCAGTTTATTCCCCACAGGCACAGATACGCAGTATTTT. This codes for CASSLFPTGTDTQYF.

The V gene is TRBV13, the J gene TRBJ2-2; 8 positions match TRBD1. Trimming removed 1 base from V and 3 bases from J; junction bases left unmatched: 7. The CDR3 runs to 17 residues. CDR1 and CDR2 (germline): PRHDT, FYEKMQ (reference sequence). In DNA form, the CDR3 reads TGTGCCAGCAGCTTAGATTCAAACAGGGGGTACACCGGGGAGCTGTTTTTT. Protein sequence: CASSLDSNRGYTGELFF.

V gene TRBV28 combines with J gene TRBJ1-6; D call uncertain. This CDR3 comprises 16 residues. The germline V and J ends were trimmed by 6 bases and 6 bases, with 18 bases remaining between them. Germline-derived CDR1 and CDR2 are MDHEN and SYDVKM. In DNA form, the CDR3 reads TGTGCCAGCAGCAACAGTGCTATGTTTGGTAATTCACCCCTCCACTTT. Protein product: CASSNSAMFGNSPLHF.